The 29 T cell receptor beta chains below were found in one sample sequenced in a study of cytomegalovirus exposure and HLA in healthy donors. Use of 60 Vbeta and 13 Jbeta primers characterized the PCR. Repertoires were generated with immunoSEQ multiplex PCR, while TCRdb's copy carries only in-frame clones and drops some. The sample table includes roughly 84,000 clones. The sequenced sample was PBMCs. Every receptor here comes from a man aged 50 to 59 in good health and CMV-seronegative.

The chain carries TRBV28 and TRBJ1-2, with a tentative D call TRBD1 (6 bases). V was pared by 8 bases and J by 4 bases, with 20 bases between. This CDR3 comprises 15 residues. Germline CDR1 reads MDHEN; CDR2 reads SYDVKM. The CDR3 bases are TGTGCCAGCCGCCGGGACACAACCTCCTTCTATGGCTACACCTTC. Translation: CASRRDTTSFYGYTF.

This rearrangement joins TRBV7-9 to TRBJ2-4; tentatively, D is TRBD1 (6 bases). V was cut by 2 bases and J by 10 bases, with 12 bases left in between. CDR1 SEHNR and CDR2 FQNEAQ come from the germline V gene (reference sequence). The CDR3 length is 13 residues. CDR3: CASSLMGARIQYF. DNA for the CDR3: TGTGCCAGCAGCTTAATGGGGGCACGGATTCAGTACTTC.

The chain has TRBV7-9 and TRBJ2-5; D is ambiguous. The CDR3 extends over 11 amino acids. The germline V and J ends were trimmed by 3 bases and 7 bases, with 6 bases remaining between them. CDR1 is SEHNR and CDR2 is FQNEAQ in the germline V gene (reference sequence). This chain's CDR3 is CASSFGVTQYF. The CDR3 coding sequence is TGTGCCAGCAGCTTCGGAGTGACCCAGTACTTC.

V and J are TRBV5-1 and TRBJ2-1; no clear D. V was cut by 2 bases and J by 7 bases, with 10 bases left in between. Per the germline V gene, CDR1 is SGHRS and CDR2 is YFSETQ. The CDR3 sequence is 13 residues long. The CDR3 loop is CASSFLVRNEQFF. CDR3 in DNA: TGCGCCAGCAGCTTCTTAGTGAGGAATGAGCAGTTCTTC.

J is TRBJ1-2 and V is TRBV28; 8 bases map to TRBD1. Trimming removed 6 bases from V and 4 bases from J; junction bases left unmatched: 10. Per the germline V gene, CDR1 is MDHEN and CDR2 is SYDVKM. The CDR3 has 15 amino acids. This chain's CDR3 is CASRARDRLAYGYTF. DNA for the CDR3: TGTGCCAGCAGGGCCCGGGACAGGCTAGCCTATGGCTACACCTTC.

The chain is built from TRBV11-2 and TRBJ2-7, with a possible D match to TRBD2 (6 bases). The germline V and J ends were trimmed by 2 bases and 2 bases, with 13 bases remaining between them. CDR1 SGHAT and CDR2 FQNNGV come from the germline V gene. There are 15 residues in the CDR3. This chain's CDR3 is CASSLSGGYTYEQYF. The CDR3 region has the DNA TGTGCCAGCAGCTTATCCGGGGGTTATACCTACGAGCAGTACTTC.

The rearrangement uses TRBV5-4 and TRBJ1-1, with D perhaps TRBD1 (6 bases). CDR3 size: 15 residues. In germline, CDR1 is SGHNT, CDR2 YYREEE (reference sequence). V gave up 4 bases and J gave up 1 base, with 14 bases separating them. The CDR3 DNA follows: TGTGCCAGCAGCCACCCGGGCAGGGGGAACACTGAAGCTTTCTTT. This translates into CASSHPGRGNTEAFF.

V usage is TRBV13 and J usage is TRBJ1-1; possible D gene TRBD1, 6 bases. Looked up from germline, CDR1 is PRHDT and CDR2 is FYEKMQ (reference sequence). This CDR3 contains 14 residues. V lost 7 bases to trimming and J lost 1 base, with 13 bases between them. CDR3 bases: TGTGCCAGCAATCACAGGGAACCGAACACTGAAGCTTTCTTT. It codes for CASNHREPNTEAFF.

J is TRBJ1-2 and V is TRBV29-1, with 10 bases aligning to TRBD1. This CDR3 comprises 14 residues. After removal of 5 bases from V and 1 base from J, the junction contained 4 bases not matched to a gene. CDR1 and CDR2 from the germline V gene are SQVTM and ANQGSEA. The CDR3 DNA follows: TGCAGCGTTACCGGGACAGGGGATAACTATGGCTACACCTTC. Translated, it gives CSVTGTGDNYGYTF.

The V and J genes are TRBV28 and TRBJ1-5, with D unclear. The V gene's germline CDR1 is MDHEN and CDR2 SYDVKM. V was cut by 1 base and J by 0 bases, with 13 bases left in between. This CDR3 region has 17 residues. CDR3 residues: CASSLLDITLSNQPQHF. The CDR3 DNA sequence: TGTGCCAGCAGTTTATTAGACATAACCCTTAGCAATCAGCCCCAGCATTTT.

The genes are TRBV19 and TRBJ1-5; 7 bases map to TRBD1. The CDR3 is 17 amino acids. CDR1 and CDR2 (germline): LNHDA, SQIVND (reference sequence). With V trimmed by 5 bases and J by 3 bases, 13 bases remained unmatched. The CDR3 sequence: CASSSTGDGFVNQPQHF. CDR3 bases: TGTGCCAGTAGTTCTACAGGGGACGGGTTTGTCAATCAGCCCCAGCATTTT.

CDR3 residues: CASSRGAGTEAFF. The CDR3 region has the DNA TGCGCCAGCAGCCGGGGGGCAGGGACTGAAGCTTTCTTT. The chain uses TRBV5-1 and TRBJ1-1; possibly TRBD1 for D (6 bases). The CDR3 extends over 13 amino acids. Germline V gives CDR1 SGHRS, CDR2 YFSETQ. V gave up 4 bases and J gave up 5 bases, with 12 bases separating them.

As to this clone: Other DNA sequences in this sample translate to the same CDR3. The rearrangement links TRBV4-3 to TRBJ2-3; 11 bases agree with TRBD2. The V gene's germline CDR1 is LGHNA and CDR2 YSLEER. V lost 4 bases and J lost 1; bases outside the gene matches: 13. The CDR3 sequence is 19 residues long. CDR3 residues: CASSRVLAGGLVRTDTQYF. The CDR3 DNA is TGCGCCAGCAGCCGCGTTCTAGCGGGGGGCTTAGTTCGCACAGATACGCAGTATTTT.

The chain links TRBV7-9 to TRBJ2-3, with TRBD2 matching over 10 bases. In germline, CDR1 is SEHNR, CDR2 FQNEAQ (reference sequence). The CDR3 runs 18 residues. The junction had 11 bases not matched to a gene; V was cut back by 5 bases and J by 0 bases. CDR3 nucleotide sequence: TGTGCCAGCAGCCTGACTTGGACTAGCGGAACTAGCACAGATACGCAGTATTTT. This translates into CASSLTWTSGTSTDTQYF.

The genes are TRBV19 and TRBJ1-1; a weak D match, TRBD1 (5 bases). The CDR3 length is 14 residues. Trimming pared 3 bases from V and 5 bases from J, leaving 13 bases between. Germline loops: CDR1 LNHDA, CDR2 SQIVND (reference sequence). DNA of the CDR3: TGTGCCAGTAGTATCGCTACCGGGGGAACTGAAGCTTTCTTT. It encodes CASSIATGGTEAFF.

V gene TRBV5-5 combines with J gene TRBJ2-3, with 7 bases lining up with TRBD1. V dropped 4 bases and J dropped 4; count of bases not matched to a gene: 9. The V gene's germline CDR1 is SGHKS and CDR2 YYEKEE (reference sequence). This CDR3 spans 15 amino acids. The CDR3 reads CASSQDRASADTQYF. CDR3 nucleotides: TGTGCCAGCAGCCAAGACAGGGCGTCGGCAGATACGCAGTATTTT.

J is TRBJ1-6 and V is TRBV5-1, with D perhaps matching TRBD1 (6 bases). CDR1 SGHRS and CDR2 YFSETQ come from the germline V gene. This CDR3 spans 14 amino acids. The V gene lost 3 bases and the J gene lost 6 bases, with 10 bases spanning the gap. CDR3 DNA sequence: TGCGCCAGCAGCTCCCCGGACAGTAATTCACCCCTCCACTTT. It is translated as CASSSPDSNSPLHF.

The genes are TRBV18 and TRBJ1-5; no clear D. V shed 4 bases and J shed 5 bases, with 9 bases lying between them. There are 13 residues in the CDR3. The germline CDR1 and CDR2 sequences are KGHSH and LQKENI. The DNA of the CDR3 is TGTGCCAGCTCACGCGGGAAAGATCAGCCCCAGCATTTT. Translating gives CASSRGKDQPQHF. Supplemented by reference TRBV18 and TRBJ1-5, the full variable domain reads NAGVMQNPRHLVRRRGQEARLRCSPMKGHSHVYWYRQLPEEGLKFMVYLQKENIIDESGMPKERFSAEFPKEGPSILRIQQVVRGDSAAYFCASSRGKDQPQHFGDGTRLSIL.

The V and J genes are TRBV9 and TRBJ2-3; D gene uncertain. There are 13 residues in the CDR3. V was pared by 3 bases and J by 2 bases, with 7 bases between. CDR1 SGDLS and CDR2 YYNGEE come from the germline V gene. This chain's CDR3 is CASSGDSTDTQYF. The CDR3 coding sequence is TGTGCCAGCAGCGGAGACTCCACAGATACGCAGTATTTT.

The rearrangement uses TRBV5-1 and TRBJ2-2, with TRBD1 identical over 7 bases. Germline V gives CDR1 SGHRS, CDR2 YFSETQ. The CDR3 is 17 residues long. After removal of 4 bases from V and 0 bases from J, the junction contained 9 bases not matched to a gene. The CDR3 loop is CASSDIQGSTNTGELFF. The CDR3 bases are TGCGCCAGCAGCGATATACAGGGGTCAACGAACACCGGGGAGCTGTTTTTT.

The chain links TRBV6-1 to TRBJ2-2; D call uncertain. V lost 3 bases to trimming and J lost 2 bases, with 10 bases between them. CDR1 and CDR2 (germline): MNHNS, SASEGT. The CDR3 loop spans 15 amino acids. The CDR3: CASSDRNFNTGELFF. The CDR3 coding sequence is TGTGCCAGCAGTGACAGGAACTTTAACACCGGGGAGCTGTTTTTT.

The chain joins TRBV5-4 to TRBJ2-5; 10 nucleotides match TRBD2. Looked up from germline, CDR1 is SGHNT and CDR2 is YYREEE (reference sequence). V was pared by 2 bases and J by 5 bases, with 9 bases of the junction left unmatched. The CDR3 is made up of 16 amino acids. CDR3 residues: CASSLKSGGATETQYF. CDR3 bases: TGTGCCAGCAGCTTAAAGAGCGGGGGGGCAACGGAGACCCAGTACTTC. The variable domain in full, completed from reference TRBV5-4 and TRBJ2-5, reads ETGVTQSPTHLIKTRGQQVTLRCSSQSGHNTVSWYQQALGQGPQFIFQYYREEENGRGNFPPRFSGLQFPNYSSELNVNALELDDSALYLCASSLKSGGATETQYFGPGTRLLVL.

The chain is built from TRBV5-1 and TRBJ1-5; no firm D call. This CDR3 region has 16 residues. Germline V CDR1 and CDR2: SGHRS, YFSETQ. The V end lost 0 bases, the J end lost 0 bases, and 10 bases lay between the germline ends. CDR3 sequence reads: CASSLEAGGSNQPQHF. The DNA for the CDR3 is TGCGCCAGCAGCTTGGAGGCAGGTGGTAGCAATCAGCCCCAGCATTTT.

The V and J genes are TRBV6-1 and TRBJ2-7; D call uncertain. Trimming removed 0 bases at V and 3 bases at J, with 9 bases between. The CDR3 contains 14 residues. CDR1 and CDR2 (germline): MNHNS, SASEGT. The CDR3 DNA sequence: TGTGCCAGCAGTGAAGCGCTCAGAAACTACGAGCAGTACTTC. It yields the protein CASSEALRNYEQYF.

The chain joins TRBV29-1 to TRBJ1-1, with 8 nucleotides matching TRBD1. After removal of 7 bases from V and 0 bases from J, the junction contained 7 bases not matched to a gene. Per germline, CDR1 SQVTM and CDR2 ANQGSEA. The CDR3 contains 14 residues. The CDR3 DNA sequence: TGCAGCGGCGTACGACAGGGGATGAACACTGAAGCTTTCTTT. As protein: CSGVRQGMNTEAFF.

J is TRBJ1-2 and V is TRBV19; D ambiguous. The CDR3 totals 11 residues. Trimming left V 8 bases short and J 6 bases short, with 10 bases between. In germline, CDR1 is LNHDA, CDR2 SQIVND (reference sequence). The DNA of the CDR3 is TGTGCCAGTCTCACTCCGGATGGCTACACCTTC. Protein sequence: CASLTPDGYTF.

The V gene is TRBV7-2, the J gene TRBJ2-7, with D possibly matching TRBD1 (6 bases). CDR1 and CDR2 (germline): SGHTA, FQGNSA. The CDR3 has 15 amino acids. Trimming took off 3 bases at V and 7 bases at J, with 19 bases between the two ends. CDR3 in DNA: TGTGCCAGCAGCTTGAACCGGGACAACTTACGGGAGCAGTACTTC. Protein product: CASSLNRDNLREQYF.

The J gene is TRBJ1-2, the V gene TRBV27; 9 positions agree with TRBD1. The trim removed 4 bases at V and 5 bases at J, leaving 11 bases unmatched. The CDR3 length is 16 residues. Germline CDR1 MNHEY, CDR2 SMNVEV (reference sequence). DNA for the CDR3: TGTGCCAGCAGTTCTACCGGGACAGGGTATAGGTATGGCTACACCTTC. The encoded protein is CASSSTGTGYRYGYTF.

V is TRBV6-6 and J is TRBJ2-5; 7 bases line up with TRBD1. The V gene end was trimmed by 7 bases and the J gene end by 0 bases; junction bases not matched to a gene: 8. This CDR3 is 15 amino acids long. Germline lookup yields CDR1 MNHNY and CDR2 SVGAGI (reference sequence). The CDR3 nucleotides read TGTGCCAGCACCATGGGACAGTTTTACCAAGAGACCCAGTACTTC. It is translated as CASTMGQFYQETQYF.